One sample yielded the 22 T cell receptor beta chains listed below, sequenced in a study of shared clonotypes between healthy human individuals. Using immunoSEQ multiplex PCR, the repertoire was profiled, and TCRdb retains in-frame clones only, with some absent. The repertoire consists of 450,000 to 500,000 clones, with about 78% occurring once and the leading ten covering around 12%. Sequencing used PBMCs. All receptors derive from a woman aged 35 to 49 in good health. Some clones in this sample may be carry-over from other donors' samples.

J is TRBJ1-5 and V is TRBV28, with D uncertain. From germline, CDR1 is MDHEN and CDR2 SYDVKM. Trimming left V 5 bases short and J 6 bases short, with 5 bases between. The CDR3 loop spans 11 amino acids. DNA of the CDR3: TGTGCCAGCAGTGATTTTCAGCCCCAGCATTTT. Protein sequence: CASSDFQPQHF.

This clone was recorded many times. V usage is TRBV27 and J usage is TRBJ2-7; 8 bases match TRBD1. The V segment lost 6 bases and the J segment 3 bases; nucleotides outside the gene matches: 10. The CDR3 consists of 15 residues. Germline CDR1 MNHEY, CDR2 SMNVEV (reference sequence). The CDR3 nucleotides read TGTGCCAGCAGATGGTCCGGGACAGGTGGCTACGAGCAGTACTTC. Translated, it gives CASRWSGTGGYEQYF.

This chain uses TRBV7-8 with TRBJ1-5, with a tentative D call TRBD1 (5 bases). Trimming shortened V by 5 bases and J by 7 bases, and 12 bases separated the two germline ends. Germline lookup yields CDR1 SGHVS and CDR2 FQNEAQ. The CDR3 runs to 13 residues. The CDR3 loop reads CASSLGRGQPQHF. The CDR3 coding sequence is TGTGCCAGCAGCCTTGGGCGGGGCCAGCCCCAGCATTTT.

The genes are TRBV28 and TRBJ2-3; 13 bases line up with TRBD2. The CDR3 length is 17 residues. Germline CDR1 reads MDHEN; CDR2 reads SYDVKM. Germline trimming cut 6 bases from V and 3 bases from J; bases unmatched to any gene: 9. The chain's CDR3 is CASSRLRTSGRTDTQYF. CDR3 sequence (DNA): TGTGCCAGCAGCCGTCTCAGGACTAGCGGGAGAACAGATACGCAGTATTTT.

The V gene is TRBV5-1, the J gene TRBJ1-5; D not resolved. Germline V CDR1 and CDR2: SGHRS, YFSETQ. V was shortened by 0 bases and J by 5 bases, with 12 bases between the two germline ends. The CDR3 contains 15 residues. The CDR3 spells CASSLDPHSDQPQHF. The CDR3 coding sequence is TGCGCCAGCAGCTTGGACCCTCACAGTGATCAGCCCCAGCATTTT. Supplemented by reference TRBV5-1 and TRBJ1-5, the full variable domain reads KAGVTQTPRYLIKTRGQQVTLSCSPISGHRSVSWYQQTPGQGLQFLFEYFSETQRNKGNFPGRFSGRQFSNSRSEMNVSTLELGDSALYLCASSLDPHSDQPQHFGDGTRLSIL.

The rearrangement joins TRBV11-2 to TRBJ2-7; D not certain. The CDR3 spans 11 residues. CDR1 and CDR2 from the germline V gene are SGHAT and FQNNGV. Deletions cut 2 bases from V and 5 bases from J, with 4 bases between. The DNA of the CDR3 is TGTGCCAGCAGCTTAAGCCACGAGCAGTACTTC. This gives the protein CASSLSHEQYF. The whole variable domain, remainder taken from reference TRBV11-2 and TRBJ2-7, is EAGVAQSPRYKIIEKRQSVAFWCNPISGHATLYWYQQILGQGPKLLIQFQNNGVVDDSQLPKDRFSAERLKGVDSTLKIQPAKLEDSAVYLCASSLSHEQYFGPGTRLTVT.

The rearrangement links TRBV28 to TRBJ2-1; unclear D gene. V was cut by 7 bases and J by 7 bases, with 20 bases left in between. CDR3 length equals 15 residues. From germline, CDR1 is MDHEN and CDR2 SYDVKM. CDR3 loop: CASTPVRLPKNEQFF. CDR3 DNA sequence: TGTGCCAGCACCCCGGTGAGACTCCCCAAAAATGAGCAGTTCTTC.

V usage is TRBV14 and J usage is TRBJ2-1; perhaps TRBD2 as D (5 bases). The V and J ends lost 5 bases and 6 bases respectively, with 11 bases between them. This CDR3 contains 13 residues. Germline CDR1 reads SGHDN; CDR2 reads FVKESK. CDR3 sequence reads: CASSRGLSNEQFF. CDR3 in DNA: TGTGCCAGCAGCAGAGGACTCTCCAATGAGCAGTTCTTC.

Comments on this clone: The junction differs from germline at one of its ends, possibly a read error. This sequence joins TRBV7-7 and TRBJ2-1; 8 nucleotides line up with TRBD2. Germline lookup yields CDR1 SSHAT and CDR2 FNYEAQ (reference sequence). The CDR3 runs 15 residues. In DNA, the CDR3 is TGTGCTAGCAGCCCCGGGAGTGCGGGGGGCAATGAGCAGTTCTTC. Residues: CASSPGSAGGNEQFF.

In its sample, this clone was seen a few times. The chain recombines TRBV2 with TRBJ2-7, with 12 bases matching TRBD2. Germline V gene sequence: CDR1 SNHLY, CDR2 FYNNEI. After removal of 4 bases from V and 7 bases from J, the junction contained 8 bases not matched to a gene. This CDR3 region has 15 residues. This CDR3 is CASSATSGRPEEQYF. DNA for the CDR3: TGTGCCAGCAGTGCAACTAGCGGGAGGCCGGAGGAGCAGTACTTC.

The chain is built from TRBV2 and TRBJ2-1, with 7 bases matching TRBD1. Germline lookup yields CDR1 SNHLY and CDR2 FYNNEI. This CDR3 region has 12 residues. V shed 8 bases and J 8 bases; nucleotides not matched to a gene: 6. The CDR3 loop is CASVPDRYEQFF. The CDR3 nucleotides read TGTGCCAGCGTGCCGGACAGGTATGAGCAGTTCTTC.

The V and J genes are TRBV7-2 and TRBJ2-2; D uncertain. Per germline, CDR1 SGHTA and CDR2 FQGNSA. The CDR3 consists of 13 residues. V was trimmed by 4 bases and J by 6 bases, leaving 9 bases between them. CDR3 sequence (DNA): TGTGCCAGCAGCTCAGCCGTCGCCGGGGAGCTGTTTTTT. Translated, it gives CASSSAVAGELFF.

This chain connects TRBV2 to TRBJ2-2; TRBD2 matches 8 bases. The CDR3 runs to 14 residues. The V segment lost 3 bases and the J segment 7 bases; nucleotides outside the gene matches: 4. CDR1 and CDR2 from the germline V gene are SNHLY and FYNNEI. CDR3 loop: CASSDGGRFGELFF. The CDR3 bases are TGTGCCAGCAGTGACGGCGGGAGGTTCGGGGAGCTGTTTTTT.

The CDR3 loop reads CASRGTSLLRGTQYF. The CDR3 nucleotides read TGTGCCAGCAGGGGGACTAGCCTCTTAAGGGGTACGCAGTATTTT. This sequence joins TRBV28 and TRBJ2-3, with 9 bases fitting TRBD2. The CDR3 contains 15 residues. Trimming took 6 bases from V and 8 from J; bases not matched to a gene: 12. Germline values: CDR1 MDHEN, CDR2 SYDVKM.

This chain uses TRBV18 with TRBJ1-1, with 9 bases lining up with TRBD1. Germline assignment: CDR1 KGHSH and CDR2 LQKENI. V lost 6 bases and J lost 3; bases outside the gene matches: 8. The CDR3 extends over 15 amino acids. The CDR3 is CASSTGGAEDTEAFF. CDR3 sequence (DNA): TGTGCCAGCTCTACAGGGGGCGCGGAGGACACTGAAGCTTTCTTT. Based on the CDR3 plus reference TRBV18 and TRBJ1-1, the full variable domain is NAGVMQNPRHLVRRRGQEARLRCSPMKGHSHVYWYRQLPEEGLKFMVYLQKENIIDESGMPKERFSAEFPKEGPSILRIQQVVRGDSAAYFCASSTGGAEDTEAFFGQGTRLTVV.

On this clone: This could be a read error, since a much larger clone is one nucleotide away. This same CDR3 is encoded by further DNA sequences in the sample. This CDR3 is CAWSVGTYEQYF. The CDR3 bases are TGCGCCTGGAGTGTAGGGACCTACGAGCAGTACTTC. This chain connects TRBV30 to TRBJ2-7; no firm D call. CDR3 size: 12 residues. Per germline, CDR1 GTSNPN and CDR2 SVGIG (reference sequence).

The chain's CDR3 is CASSMYLTIPFTGELFF. Here the CDR3 DNA reads TGTGCCAGTAGTATGTATCTAACGATCCCCTTCACCGGGGAGCTGTTTTTT. The rearrangement joins TRBV19 to TRBJ2-2, with D hard to call. This CDR3 has 17 amino acids. V was pared by 3 bases and J by 4 bases, with 18 bases between. The germline gives CDR1 LNHDA, CDR2 SQIVND (reference sequence).

The chain employs TRBV7-3 and TRBJ2-1; D possibly uses TRBD1 or TRBD2 (6 bases each). The CDR3 is 14 amino acids. The V end lost 4 bases, the J end lost 9 bases, and 16 bases lay between the germline ends. Germline CDR1 is SGHTA and CDR2 is FQGTGA. CDR3 in amino acids: CASSSTGGSTEQFF. The CDR3 DNA follows: TGTGCCAGCAGCTCCACCGGGGGCAGCACTGAGCAGTTCTTC.

Points on this clone: Other DNA sequences from this sample encode an identical CDR3 as well. J is TRBJ2-3 and V is TRBV30; the D gene is possibly TRBD2 (6 bases). CDR3 length: 14 amino acids. Germline V gene lookup returns CDR1 GTSNPN and CDR2 SVGIG (reference sequence). Trimming cost V 1 base and J 3 bases, with 11 bases left between them. CDR3 sequence reads: CAWSDGTSTDTQYF. CDR3 in DNA: TGTGCCTGGAGTGACGGGACTTCTACAGATACGCAGTATTTT.

This chain uses TRBV4-1 with TRBJ2-3, with D possibly matching TRBD2 (6 bases). The germline V gene has CDR1 MGHRA and CDR2 YSYEKL. The CDR3 is made up of 16 amino acids. V was clipped by 2 bases and J by 3 bases, with 15 bases between them. The CDR3 here is CASSQREGGRTDTQYF. The CDR3 DNA reads as TGCGCCAGCAGCCAACGAGAGGGAGGTCGTACAGATACGCAGTATTTT.

J is TRBJ1-6 and V is TRBV6-5, with 9 nucleotides matching TRBD1. CDR1 is MNHEY and CDR2 is SVGAGI in the germline V gene. J was trimmed by 7 bases and V by 0 bases; bases with no gene match: 4. The CDR3 is made up of 16 amino acids. The DNA of the CDR3 is TGTGCCAGCAGTTACTCTGACAGGGGGTGGAATTCACCCCTCCACTTT. Protein product: CASSYSDRGWNSPLHF.

The genes are TRBV5-1 and TRBJ2-3, with 9 bases aligning to TRBD1. The germline V gene has CDR1 SGHRS and CDR2 YFSETQ. The CDR3 is 14 residues long. Trimming at V came to 4 bases and at J to 3 bases, leaving 3 bases not matched to a gene. CDR3 in DNA: TGCGCCAGCAGCGCCGGACAGGGGACAGATACGCAGTATTTT. Its protein product is CASSAGQGTDTQYF.